The present T cell receptor beta chain was sequenced within a study of cytomegalovirus exposure and HLA in healthy donors. Study outcomes and limitations: In vitro testing confirmed a few CMV-associated chains as specific for CMV antigens. Most subjects' HLA-A and HLA-B alleles were reportedly predicted from TCR beta sequences. Published work reported that the classifier diagnosed cytomegalovirus status with high specificity and sensitivity. Further analysis was carried out later, and it showed several of the most significant clusters appearing linked to common viral pathogens.

This clone was seen just once. Its antigen is not identified. This CDR3 region has 14 residues. Germline CDR1 and CDR2: SGHAT and FQNNGV. Trimming cost V 3 bases and J 4 bases; bases outside gene matches: 6. The study ran its PCR with 60 Vbeta and 13 Jbeta primers. The method was immunoSEQ multiplex PCR; TCRdb's version includes in-frame clones alone and lacks a portion of them. Among a few hundred thousand clones listed, 83% were seen once. This chain links TRBV11-2 with TRBJ2-7; 7 nucleotides line up with TRBD2. The receptor was derived from a girl between 5 and 17 years old in good health and CMV-seronegative. What was sequenced was PBMCs. CDR3: CASSFPGGGYEQYF. The CDR3 bases are TGTGCCAGCAGCTTCCCAGGCGGGGGTTACGAGCAGTACTTC. Based on the CDR3 plus reference TRBV11-2 and TRBJ2-7, the full variable domain is EAGVAQSPRYKIIEKRQSVAFWCNPISGHATLYWYQQILGQGPKLLIQFQNNGVVDDSQLPKDRFSAERLKGVDSTLKIQPAKLEDSAVYLCASSFPGGGYEQYFGPGTRLTVT.